This T cell receptor beta chain appears in the sequencing data of a study of T-cell memory formation after mild COVID-19. TCRdb itself ran the 5' RACE reads through MiXCR, one entry per CDR3 protein. The sample consists of hundreds of thousands of distinct CDR3 sequences, about a fifth of them appearing once. The CDR3 has 14 amino acids. Trimming removed 2 bases at V and 2 bases at J, with 9 bases between. The germline gives CDR1 MNHEY, CDR2 SVGEGT. The sample consisted of PBMCs or a T cell subset sorted from them (not recorded which). This chain joins TRBV6-2 or TRBV6-3 and TRBJ1-2, with D hard to call. The source of this sequence is an adult woman who had mild COVID-19 (a few samples of this study predate the infection). Cell type and time point are not known. The CDR3 DNA reads TGTGCCAGCAGTTACGGACGGGTAAACTATGGCTACACCTTC. The encoded protein is CASSYGRVNYGYTF.